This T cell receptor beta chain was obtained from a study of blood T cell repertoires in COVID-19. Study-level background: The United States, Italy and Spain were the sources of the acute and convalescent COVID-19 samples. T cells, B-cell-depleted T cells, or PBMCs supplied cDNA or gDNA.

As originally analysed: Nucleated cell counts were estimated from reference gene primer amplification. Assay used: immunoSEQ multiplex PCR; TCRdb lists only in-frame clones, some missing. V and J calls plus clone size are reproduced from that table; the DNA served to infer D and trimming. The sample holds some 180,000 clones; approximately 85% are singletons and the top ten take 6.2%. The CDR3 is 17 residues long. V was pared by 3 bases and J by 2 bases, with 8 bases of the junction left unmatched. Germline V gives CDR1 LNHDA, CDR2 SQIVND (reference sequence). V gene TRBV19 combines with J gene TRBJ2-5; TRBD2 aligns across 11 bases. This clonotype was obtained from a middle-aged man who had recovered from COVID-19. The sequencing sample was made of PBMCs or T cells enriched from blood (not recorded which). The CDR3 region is CASSMWSIAGGQETQYF. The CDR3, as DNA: TGTGCCAGTAGTATGTGGTCGATAGCGGGGGGGCAAGAGACCCAGTACTTC. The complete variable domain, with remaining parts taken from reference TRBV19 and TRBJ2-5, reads DGGITQSPKYLFRKEGQNVTLSCEQNLNHDAMYWYRQDPGQGLRLIYYSQIVNDFQKGDIAEGYSVSREKKESFPLTVTSAQKNPTAFYLCASSMWSIAGGQETQYFGPGTRLLVL.